The following is a TCR beta chain sequence with its context. As yet, its antigen is unknown. This record comes from a study of T cell repertoires in cytomegalovirus infection. Each CDR3 protein gets one entry after TCRdb re-called the reads with MiXCR. The table lists fewer than 1,000,000 distinct CDR3 sequences, roughly 31% of them singletons. Study results and caveats: Cumulative frequency of public TCR beta families picked out carriers of CMV plus the relevant HLA.

Sequencing was performed on cultured CD8+ T cells from PBMCs, taken from culture after CMV antigen stimulation. The TCR originated in a human donor in good health (CMV status not recorded). Some clones in this sample may be carry-over from other donors' samples.

This chain's CDR3 is CSARTGLNQPQHF. CDR3 sequence (DNA): TGCAGCGCGCGGACAGGGCTCAATCAGCCCCAGCATTTT. The gene calls are TRBV29-1 and TRBJ1-5; 8 bases are shared with TRBD1. There are 13 residues in the CDR3. After removal of 7 bases from V and 3 bases from J, the junction contained 5 bases not matched to a gene. CDR1 is SQVTM, CDR2 ANQGSEA, per germline. The full variable domain, with the rest looked up from reference TRBV29-1 and TRBJ1-5, is SAVISQKPSRDICQRGTSLTIQCQVDSQVTMMFWYRQQPGQSLTLIATANQGSEATYESGFVIDKFPISRPNLTFSTLTVSNMSPEDSSIYLCSARTGLNQPQHFGDGTRLSIL.